This entry is about one T cell receptor beta chain. This clone's antigen is unknown. No base qualities exist here, and no much larger clone lies one base off it. Each collaborating institution followed its own protocols to collect whole blood in K2EDTA tubes. For TCRbeta analysis, collaborators shipped samples in one of three forms: frozen whole blood, isolated PBMCs, or DNA extracted from either of those sample types. This entry belongs to a study of blood T cell repertoires in COVID-19 (dated by TCRdb to the early 2020s). As for the study more broadly: Samples from collaborators originated in the United States, Italy and Spain and spanned both the acute and convalescent phases of COVID-19. The samples were drawn from two sources: the first 160 participants of the ongoing ImmuneRACE study, and some 1,300 subjects contributed by 6 global collaborators. Nearly every sample came with metadata listing a de-identified subject ID, COVID-19 status, age in years and sex. Deeply sampled blood TCRbeta repertoires from subjects exposed to, actively infected with, or recovered from COVID-19 were included in the dataset. The repertoires were made available in a free public database intended to serve as a resource for research on the immune response to SARS-CoV-2. Where available, HLA class I and class II types were taken from metadata supplied by the sample provider and were not determined by assay-based typing. The material from the prospective study consisted of cDNA or gDNA derived from T cells, B-cell-depleted T cells, or PBMCs. Results and caveats for the whole study, not just this receptor: Clinical and demographic metadata were provided uncurated, with the amount varying by source and participant.

TCRbeta CDR3 regions were amplified from genomic DNA using the immunoSEQ Assay, a bias-controlled multiplex PCR. In the paper's pipeline: Within the assay, amplification of reference gene primers was used to estimate how many nucleated cells each sample contained. To quantify the absolute abundance of each unique TCRbeta CDR3 rearrangement, sequence reads were collapsed and filtered. For each sample, productive Simpson clonality was calculated as the square root of Simpson's diversity index across productive rearrangements. TCRdb provides this immuneACCESS table in a form limited to in-frame rearrangements. Some clones are lacking; in checked studies, under half of them reflect an unresolved V gene, and why the rest are absent is not known. V and J calls and clone size are copied from that table; D and trimming were computed from the DNA. This sample lists 110,000 to 150,000 clones; 79% were detected once. The ten largest account for approximately 8.6% of the sample.

CDR1 and CDR2 were assigned from the germline V gene (reference sequence) as MNHEY and SMNVEV. From its cysteine to its phenylalanine, the CDR3 spans 15 amino acids. Of all the DNA, just the CDR3 is kept, 45 bases in frame from base 1. V is trimmed back by 6 bases and J by 0 bases, and the junction contains 8 bases that no gene match accounts for. The receptor chain draws on TRBV27 and TRBJ2-7, with 7 bases matching TRBD1. Sample: peripheral blood. The receptor was isolated from a man in his forties or fifties with active or convalescent COVID-19. The CDR3 corresponds to CASRRGGLSSYEQYF. Read as DNA, the sequence is TGTGCCAGCAGAAGAGGGGGCCTGAGCTCCTACGAGCAGTACTTC.